These 3 T cell receptor beta chains were sequenced from one sample in a study of blood T cell repertoires in COVID-19. TCRdb's copy holds only in-frame clones and misses some; the assay was immunoSEQ multiplex PCR. The table records about 80,000 clones, roughly 88% of them present only once. Sample: peripheral blood. Every receptor here comes from a woman of 80 years or more with acute or convalescent COVID-19.

The V call is TRBV18, the J call TRBJ1-1, with D possibly being TRBD1 (5 bases). Germline assignment: CDR1 KGHSH and CDR2 LQKENI. The ends were cut back, 2 bases at V and 1 base at J, with 14 bases in the middle. The CDR3 loop spans 16 amino acids. This CDR3 reads CASSPRQGTENTEAFF. CDR3 coding DNA: TGTGCCAGCTCACCAAGGCAGGGCACGGAGAACACTGAAGCTTTCTTT.

This clone occurred a few times. The chain has TRBV2 and TRBJ2-5, with 7 bases identical to TRBD1. CDR1 is SNHLY and CDR2 is FYNNEI in the germline V gene. This CDR3 is 15 amino acids long. V trimming: 6 bases; J trimming: 1 base; junction bases outside the gene matches: 8. The CDR3 sequence is CASSGPNRGQETQYF. The CDR3 DNA is TGTGCCAGCAGCGGGCCTAACAGGGGCCAAGAGACCCAGTACTTC.

A remark on this clone: One junction end does not reproduce the germline sequence, and a read error may be involved. The DNA for the CDR3 is TGCAGTGCTAGTGTAAAGACAGAATTAGGTATTCCCCTCTTC. Amino acid sequence: CSASVKTELGIPLF. The chain combines TRBV20-1 with TRBJ2-1, with D possibly matching TRBD1 (5 bases). Per the germline V gene, CDR1 is DFQATT and CDR2 is SNEGSKA (reference sequence). This CDR3 spans 14 amino acids.